One and the same sample provided the 26 T cell receptor beta chains below, sequenced in a study of cytomegalovirus exposure and HLA in healthy donors. 13 Jbeta primers and 60 Vbeta primers were used for the PCR. The method was immunoSEQ multiplex PCR; TCRdb's version includes in-frame clones alone and lacks a portion of them. The sample consists of around 100,000 clones, around 66% of them appearing once. Sequenced sample: PBMCs. The receptors come from a woman aged 45-65 years in good health and CMV-seronegative.

Only one count was recorded for this clone. V gene TRBV30 combines with J gene TRBJ2-2; 10 bases match TRBD1. The CDR3 contains 15 residues. V trimming: 5 bases; J trimming: 4 bases; junction bases outside the gene matches: 7. Germline V gene data show CDR1 as GTSNPN and CDR2 as SVGIG (reference sequence). The CDR3, as DNA: TGTGCCTGGGGCGGACAGGGGGGGACCACCGGGGAGCTGTTTTTT. Its translation: CAWGGQGGTTGELFF.

The rearrangement joins TRBV27 to TRBJ1-6; 7 bases are shared with TRBD1. This CDR3 spans 15 amino acids. Germline loops: CDR1 MNHEY, CDR2 SMNVEV (reference sequence). After removal of 2 bases from V and 6 bases from J, the junction contained 4 bases not matched to a gene. The CDR3 region has the DNA TGTGCCAGCAGTTTAACAGGGACAGTTAATTCACCCCTCCACTTT. As protein: CASSLTGTVNSPLHF.

This rearrangement joins TRBV27 to TRBJ1-5; TRBD1 is a possible D gene (6 bases). This CDR3 contains 15 residues. The germline gives CDR1 MNHEY, CDR2 SMNVEV (reference sequence). V was shortened by 2 bases and J by 3 bases, with 11 bases between the two germline ends. CDR3 in DNA: TGTGCCAGCAGTTTAGAGTACAGGGTCAATCAGCCCCAGCATTTT. It encodes CASSLEYRVNQPQHF.

In this sample, this clone turned up once. The genes are TRBV18 and TRBJ2-1; TRBD2 agrees at 8 bases. J gave up 8 bases and V 6 bases, and 12 bases lay outside the gene matches. This CDR3 contains 15 residues. Germline-derived CDR1 and CDR2 are KGHSH and LQKENI. CDR3 sequence: CASSPGPAGVDEQFF. The CDR3 DNA sequence: TGTGCCAGCTCTCCAGGACCAGCGGGAGTAGATGAGCAGTTCTTC.

V usage is TRBV7-2 and J usage is TRBJ2-7; TRBD1 agrees at 8 bases. CDR3 length: 17 residues. V shed 1 base and J 0 bases; nucleotides not matched to a gene: 8. Germline CDR1 is SGHTA and CDR2 is FQGNSA. Written as DNA, the CDR3 is TGTGCCAGCAGCTTAGTGGGACAGGTCACGAGCTCCTACGAGCAGTACTTC. It is translated as CASSLVGQVTSSYEQYF.

This chain connects TRBV5-1 to TRBJ1-1, with a tentative D call TRBD1 (5 bases). Germline loops: CDR1 SGHRS, CDR2 YFSETQ. The CDR3 covers 15 residues. V was pared by 4 bases and J by 1 base, with 14 bases between. This CDR3 reads CASSTGPGGNTEAFF. The CDR3 nucleotides are TGCGCCAGCAGCACCGGCCCCGGGGGGAACACTGAAGCTTTCTTT.

The chain has TRBV5-6 and TRBJ2-7, with 7 nucleotides matching TRBD2. This CDR3 contains 18 residues. The junction had 21 bases not matched to a gene; V was cut back by 4 bases and J by 5 bases. In germline, CDR1 is SGHDT, CDR2 YYEEEE. The DNA of the CDR3 is TGTGCCAGCAGCGGAGGAGTGGTCCTCCGGACTAGTCCCCACGAGCAGTACTTC. Residues: CASSGGVVLRTSPHEQYF.

CDR3 DNA sequence: TGCGCCAGCAGCTTGGGTGCGACAGACACAGATACGCAGTATTTT. This codes for CASSLGATDTDTQYF. This chain connects TRBV5-1 to TRBJ2-3; TRBD1 is a possible D gene (5 bases). Germline V CDR1 and CDR2: SGHRS, YFSETQ. Between the trimmed V and J ends, which lost 0 bases and 2 bases, there was a span of 10 bases. There are 15 residues in the CDR3.

This clone was detected once. This rearrangement joins TRBV19 to TRBJ2-6; 8 bases align to TRBD1. Losses at the gene ends were 2 bases for V and 4 bases for J; bases not matched to a gene: 4. The germline V gene encodes CDR1 LNHDA and CDR2 SQIVND (reference sequence). The CDR3 covers 16 residues. The CDR3: CASSIQGARGANVLTF. The CDR3 bases are TGTGCCAGTAGTATACAGGGGGCGCGCGGGGCCAACGTCCTGACTTTC.

This clone turned up a few times. The chain joins TRBV10-2 to TRBJ2-2, with a tentative D call TRBD2 (5 bases). The CDR3 spans 13 residues. The V and J ends lost 5 bases and 8 bases respectively, with 12 bases between them. CDR1 WSHSY and CDR2 SAAADI come from the germline V gene. The CDR3 region is CASSIGSGGELFF. In nucleotides, the CDR3 is TGCGCCAGCAGTATTGGGTCGGGGGGGGAGCTGTTTTTT.

The rearrangement joins TRBV5-1 to TRBJ2-7; possibly TRBD1 for D (5 bases). The J call may not be correct, given that the DNA end is closer to TRBJ2-1. CDR1 and CDR2 from the germline V gene are SGHRS and YFSETQ. The CDR3 length is 14 residues. DNA of the CDR3: TGCGCCAGCAGCTTGCAGGGTGCACACAATGAGCAGTTCTTC. Its protein product is CASSLQGAHNEQFF.

This clone was detected only a few times. The rearrangement links TRBV28 to TRBJ2-7; 10 bases align to TRBD1. This CDR3 contains 13 residues. From germline, CDR1 is MDHEN and CDR2 SYDVKM. J lost 5 bases, V lost 9 bases, and 7 bases had no gene match. CDR3 DNA: TGTGCCAGTTCCAGGGACAGGGGTAACGAGCAGTACTTC. As protein: CASSRDRGNEQYF.

The chain joins TRBV10-2 to TRBJ1-4, with 8 positions matching TRBD1. CDR3 size: 14 residues. Losses at the gene ends were 6 bases for V and 3 bases for J; bases not matched to a gene: 3. CDR1 is WSHSY and CDR2 is SAAADI in the germline V gene. CDR3 DNA sequence: TGCGCCAGCAGAACAGGGGGAGCTAATGAAAAACTGTTTTTT. Translation: CASRTGGANEKLFF.

The chain employs TRBV19 and TRBJ2-7; D unclear. The germline V gene has CDR1 LNHDA and CDR2 SQIVND (reference sequence). The CDR3 consists of 12 residues. Trimming pared 6 bases from V and 3 bases from J, leaving 9 bases between. CDR3 in amino acids: CASSTTRYEQYF. Written as DNA, the CDR3 is TGTGCCAGTAGCACGACACGCTACGAGCAGTACTTC. The full variable domain, its missing parts supplied by reference TRBV19 and TRBJ2-7, is DGGITQSPKYLFRKEGQNVTLSCEQNLNHDAMYWYRQDPGQGLRLIYYSQIVNDFQKGDIAEGYSVSREKKESFPLTVTSAQKNPTAFYLCASSTTRYEQYFGPGTRLTVT.

This clone was seen a single time. The chain couples TRBV5-1 to TRBJ2-6; D might be TRBD2 (5 bases). The germline V gene has CDR1 SGHRS and CDR2 YFSETQ. The CDR3 spans 16 residues. The V end lost 2 bases, the J end lost 3 bases, and 12 bases lay between the germline ends. As DNA, the CDR3 is TGCGCCAGCAGCTTTGTGGGAGAGGGTGGGGCCAACGTCCTGACTTTC. This gives the protein CASSFVGEGGANVLTF.

The chain recombines TRBV6-5 with TRBJ2-3, with a tentative D call TRBD2 (6 bases). V shed 5 bases and J shed 1 base, with 13 bases lying between them. The CDR3 extends over 15 amino acids. Germline values: CDR1 MNHEY, CDR2 SVGAGI. The CDR3, as DNA: TGTGCCAGCAGTATCCATCCGGGGGGCACAGATACGCAGTATTTT. As protein: CASSIHPGGTDTQYF.

The rearrangement links TRBV28 to TRBJ2-7; 9 nucleotides align to TRBD2. Germline CDR1 MDHEN, CDR2 SYDVKM. V dropped 5 bases and J dropped 3; count of bases not matched to a gene: 14. There are 17 residues in the CDR3. The CDR3 spells CASSGYGVAGGVYEQYF. In nucleotides, the CDR3 is TGTGCCAGCAGTGGGTACGGGGTGGCGGGAGGGGTCTACGAGCAGTACTTC.

The V gene is TRBV10-2, the J gene TRBJ2-5, with unresolved D. The DNA end favors TRBJ2-7, so the J call may be wrong. Per germline, CDR1 WSHSY and CDR2 SAAADI. The CDR3 covers 10 residues. CDR3 loop: CASSNYEQYF. CDR3 nucleotides: TGCGCCAGCAGCAACTACGAGCAGTACTTC.

The rearrangement links TRBV7-9 to TRBJ2-2; D is possibly TRBD2 (7 bases). Germline CDR1 reads SEHNR; CDR2 reads FQNEAQ (reference sequence). The CDR3 runs 16 residues. V was cut by 3 bases and J by 3 bases, with 14 bases left in between. CDR3 in DNA: TGTGCCAGCAGCTTCAGGAGGGGGGGAGACACCGGGGAGCTGTTTTTT. Its translation is CASSFRRGGDTGELFF.

This clone appeared a single time. V usage is TRBV14 and J usage is TRBJ2-1, with D unresolved. This CDR3 spans 13 amino acids. Germline lookup yields CDR1 SGHDN and CDR2 FVKESK. Trimming removed 2 bases from V and 9 bases from J, with 11 bases in between. CDR3 DNA: TGTGCCAGCAGCCAAACGAGTCTTGGTGAGCAGTTCTTC. Translated, it gives CASSQTSLGEQFF.

This chain uses TRBV5-1 with TRBJ2-3; the D is unclear. CDR1 and CDR2 (germline): SGHRS, YFSETQ. V lost 0 bases to trimming and J lost 2 bases, with 10 bases between them. The CDR3 loop spans 15 amino acids. CDR3 protein: CASSLDSPLTDTQYF. CDR3 coding DNA: TGCGCCAGCAGCTTGGACTCCCCACTCACAGATACGCAGTATTTT. Drawing the rest from reference TRBV5-1 and TRBJ2-3, the complete variable domain is KAGVTQTPRYLIKTRGQQVTLSCSPISGHRSVSWYQQTPGQGLQFLFEYFSETQRNKGNFPGRFSGRQFSNSRSEMNVSTLELGDSALYLCASSLDSPLTDTQYFGPGTRLTVL.

V and J are TRBV28 and TRBJ1-3, with D unresolved. V dropped 2 bases and J dropped 0 bases, with 8 bases sitting between them. Germline CDR1 reads MDHEN; CDR2 reads SYDVKM. CDR3 length: 15 amino acids. CDR3 sequence reads: CASSLIQDSGNTIYF. The CDR3 DNA is TGTGCCAGCAGTTTAATCCAGGACTCTGGAAACACCATATATTTT.

This clone was recorded once. This chain connects TRBV5-4 to TRBJ2-7; 7 nucleotides match TRBD1. J gave up 5 bases and V 4 bases, and 6 bases lay outside the gene matches. The CDR3 totals 13 residues. Germline lookup yields CDR1 SGHNT and CDR2 YYREEE (reference sequence). This chain's CDR3 is CASSEQGLHEQYF. CDR3 in DNA: TGTGCCAGCAGCGAACAGGGGCTCCACGAGCAGTACTTC. Full variable domain (missing parts from reference TRBV5-4 and TRBJ2-7): ETGVTQSPTHLIKTRGQQVTLRCSSQSGHNTVSWYQQALGQGPQFIFQYYREEENGRGNFPPRFSGLQFPNYSSELNVNALELDDSALYLCASSEQGLHEQYFGPGTRLTVT.

The chain carries TRBV27 and TRBJ2-1; D unresolved. V was clipped by 4 bases and J by 8 bases, with 15 bases between them. Germline loops: CDR1 MNHEY, CDR2 SMNVEV (reference sequence). This CDR3 is 14 amino acids long. CDR3 in DNA: TGTGCCAGCAGTTCCCGACAAGAGTTCTATGAGCAGTTCTTC. Its translation: CASSSRQEFYEQFF.

The V and J genes are TRBV28 and TRBJ2-7; TRBD2 is a possible D gene (5 bases). V was pared by 4 bases and J by 6 bases, with 10 bases between. The CDR3 is made up of 12 amino acids. The V gene's germline CDR1 is MDHEN and CDR2 SYDVKM. DNA of the CDR3: TGTGCCAGCAGTTCCGGGAACTCCGAGCAGTACTTC. Its protein product is CASSSGNSEQYF.

The rearrangement uses TRBV28 and TRBJ1-2, with D hard to call. The CDR3 is 14 amino acids. Germline V CDR1 and CDR2: MDHEN, SYDVKM. Trimming left V 3 bases short and J 2 bases short, with 10 bases between. This CDR3 reads CASSFFTVNYGYTF. As DNA, the CDR3 is TGTGCCAGCAGTTTCTTTACAGTAAACTATGGCTACACCTTC.